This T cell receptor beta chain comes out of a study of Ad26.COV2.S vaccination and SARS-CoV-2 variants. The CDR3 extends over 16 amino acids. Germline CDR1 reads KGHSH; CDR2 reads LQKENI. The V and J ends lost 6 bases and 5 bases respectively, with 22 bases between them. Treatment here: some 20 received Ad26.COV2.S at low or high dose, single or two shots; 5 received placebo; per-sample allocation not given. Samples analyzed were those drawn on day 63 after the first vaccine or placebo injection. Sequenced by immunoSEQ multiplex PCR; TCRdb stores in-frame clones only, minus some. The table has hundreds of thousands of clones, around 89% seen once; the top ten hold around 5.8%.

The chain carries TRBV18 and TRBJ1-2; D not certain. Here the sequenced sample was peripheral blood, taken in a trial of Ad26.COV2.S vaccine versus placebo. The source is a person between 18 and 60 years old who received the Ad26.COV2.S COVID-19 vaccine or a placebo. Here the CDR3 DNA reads TGTGCCAGCTCGGGAAACATGGGCGGCTCGGGGTATGGCTACACCTTC. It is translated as CASSGNMGGSGYGYTF.